The 24 T cell receptor beta chains below were found in one sample sequenced in a study of T cell clonality in common variable immunodeficiency. Clones were sequenced by immunoSEQ multiplex PCR, and TCRdb holds only the in-frame ones, with some missing. The record shows about 35,000 clones for this sample, with no singletons present. The specimen was peripheral blood mononuclear cells. These receptors were taken from a person between 18 and 75 years old in good health.

At least ten counts were recorded for this clone. Read sequence stops 3 residues before the CDR3 end, and the germline J gene provides the missing end. The chain links TRBV20-1 to TRBJ1-1; D uncertain. Germline-derived CDR1 and CDR2 are DFQATT and SNEGSKA (reference sequence). The V gene lost 3 bases and the J gene lost 3 bases, with 11 bases spanning the gap. The CDR3 covers 13 residues. CDR3 protein: CSASRGLDTEAFF. The CDR3 bases that were read are TGCAGTGCTAGCAGAGGGTTGGACACTGAA.

This clone was detected many times. The read ends 3 residues shy of where the CDR3 ends; the end is completed using the germline J gene. The rearrangement links TRBV30 to TRBJ1-1; a possible D gene is TRBD1 (5 bases). V was cut by 3 bases and J by 0 bases, with 11 bases left in between. CDR3 length: 14 amino acids. Germline CDR1 reads GTSNPN; CDR2 reads SVGIG (reference sequence). The covered CDR3 bases are TGTGCCTGGAGGAGGGGCAACATGAACACTGAA. This gives the protein CAWRRGNMNTE. The complete CDR3 sequence is CAWRRGNMNTEAFF.

This clone was seen many times. The read terminates 3 residues before the CDR3 end, so the remaining end is supplied by the germline J gene. The rearrangement joins TRBV24-1 to TRBJ2-1; 13 bases line up with TRBD2. The CDR3 spans 18 residues. CDR1 is KGHDR and CDR2 is SFDVKD in the germline V gene. Losses at the gene ends were 6 bases for V and 8 bases for J; bases not matched to a gene: 15. The CDR3 loop reads CATSPGTSGASRVDEQFF. The sequenced part of the CDR3 DNA is TGTGCCACCAGTCCTGGGACTAGCGGGGCCTCTCGGGTGGATGAG.

In this sample, this clone turned up many times. The read gets to within 3 residues of the CDR3 end, and the germline J gene fills in the rest. The V gene is TRBV30, the J gene TRBJ1-2; no clear D. The CDR3 has 15 residues. CDR1 and CDR2 (germline): GTSNPN, SVGIG (reference sequence). Trimming removed 0 bases at V and 6 bases at J, with 17 bases between. CDR3 sequence reads: CAWSVMYPTGDGYTF. CDR3 DNA, as far as it was read: TGTGCCTGGAGTGTAATGTACCCCACCGGGGATGGC.

Ten or more counts support this clone. Its ends do not fully match the called genes, so a read error is possible. The read terminates 3 residues before the CDR3 end, so the remaining end is supplied by the germline J gene. The chain couples TRBV7-7 to TRBJ2-1; TRBD1 agrees at 10 bases. CDR3 size: 17 residues. The germline CDR1 and CDR2 sequences are SSHAT and FNYEAQ (reference sequence). The CDR3 bases that were read are TGTGCTAGCAGCCCCGGGCCGCGGACAGGGGGATACAATGAG. It specifies CASSPGPRTGGYNE. The CDR3, in full, reads CASSPGPRTGGYNEQFF.

This clone has ten or more counts. The CDR3 end is not reached by the read, which stops 3 residues before it; the germline J gene fills it in. This chain joins TRBV20-1 and TRBJ1-2; D perhaps matches TRBD1 (5 bases). From germline, CDR1 is DFQATT and CDR2 SNEGSKA (reference sequence). The CDR3 is 13 residues long. V lost 2 bases, J lost 5 bases, and 12 bases lay in between. CDR3 bases read: TGCAGTGCTAGACCCCTGGGGGGGTATGGC. Protein: CSARPLGGYG. The entire CDR3 protein is CSARPLGGYGYTF.

This clone showed up just a few times. The read ends 3 residues shy of where the CDR3 ends; the end is completed using the germline J gene. The chain has TRBV6-1 and TRBJ2-2; weak D call: TRBD1 (5 bases). The CDR3 sequence is 16 residues long. Per the germline V gene, CDR1 is MNHNS and CDR2 is SASEGT. The CDR3 reads CASSEIWGIGNSPLFF. The sequenced part of the CDR3 DNA is TGTGCCAGCAGTGAAATTTGGGGCATAGGAAATTCACCG.

This clone was counted ten times or more. The read halts 3 residues ahead of the CDR3 end, with the missing end drawn from the germline J gene. V and J are TRBV20-1 and TRBJ2-5, with 13 positions matching TRBD2. The ends lost 3 bases at V and 4 bases at J; junction bases unmatched: 2. The CDR3 is made up of 14 amino acids. Germline CDR1 DFQATT, CDR2 SNEGSKA (reference sequence). CDR3 region: CSARGLAGRETQYF. Incomplete CDR3 DNA: TGCAGTGCTAGGGGACTAGCGGGAAGAGAGACC.

Ten or more counts support this clone. Read sequence stops 3 residues before the CDR3 end, and the germline J gene provides the missing end. V is TRBV11-3 and J is TRBJ2-3; D ambiguous. The V gene's germline CDR1 is SGHNT and CDR2 YENEEA. Between the trimmed V and J ends, which lost 0 bases and 2 bases, there was a span of 3 bases. CDR3 length equals 13 residues. The chain's CDR3 is CASSLDLTDTQYF. The part of the CDR3 DNA that was read is TGTGCCAGCAGCTTAGATCTCACAGATACG.

On this clone itself: The CDR3 end lies 3 residues beyond the end of the read and is filled in from the germline J gene. The chain employs TRBV30 and TRBJ2-3, with TRBD2 as a possible D gene (6 bases). The CDR3 length is 15 residues. Germline CDR1 GTSNPN, CDR2 SVGIG (reference sequence). CDR3 bases read: TGTGCCTGGCGAGCCGGGACTGGAGGGGATGAGGCG. Translated, it gives CAWRAGTGGDEA. The entire CDR3 reads CAWRAGTGGDEAQYF.

This clone was picked up a small number of times. The read ends 3 residues early relative to the CDR3; the germline J gene fills the gap. V usage is TRBV7-9 and J usage is TRBJ2-1; tentative D call: TRBD1 (5 bases). The germline V gene encodes CDR1 SEHNR and CDR2 FQNEAQ (reference sequence). V lost 2 bases, J lost 8 bases, and 7 bases lay in between. The CDR3 is 12 amino acids. The sequenced CDR3 bases are TGTGCCAGCAGCTTACAGGGATATGAG. It encodes CASSLQGYE. The full CDR3 protein reads CASSLQGYEQFF.

Ten or more counts support this clone. The read ends 3 residues early relative to the CDR3; the germline J gene fills the gap. This chain uses TRBV12-3 or TRBV12-4 with TRBJ1-4; D may be TRBD1 (6 bases). This CDR3 has 14 amino acids. Trimming pared 4 bases from V and 7 bases from J, leaving 13 bases between. The sequenced part of the CDR3 DNA is TGTGCCAGCAGTTCCTTGGACAGTCGTGAAAAA. Translation gives CASSSLDSREK. The full CDR3 protein is CASSSLDSREKLFF.

By share, this clone counts as medium-sized. The DNA ends 3 residues before the CDR3 does, and the rest of the CDR3 is filled in from the germline J gene. This chain connects TRBV7-3 to TRBJ2-2; D not certain. CDR3 size: 15 residues. The germline V gene has CDR1 SGHTA and CDR2 FQGTGA. V dropped 6 bases and J dropped 4 bases, with 15 bases sitting between them. The CDR3 reads CASRQGLPGTGELFF. The CDR3 bases that were read are TGTGCCAGCAGACAAGGTCTTCCGGGCACCGGGGAG.

In its sample, this clone was seen many times. The sequence runs out 3 residues before the end of the CDR3; the remainder is reconstructed from the germline J gene. The V call is TRBV20-1, the J call TRBJ2-4; perhaps TRBD1 as D (6 bases). Trimming removed 5 bases at V and 1 base at J, with 15 bases between. The V gene's germline CDR1 is DFQATT and CDR2 SNEGSKA (reference sequence). The CDR3 is made up of 15 amino acids. The CDR3 DNA, read in part, is TGCAGTGCTCTCAGGGGAGACGGGGCCAAAAACATT. Protein product: CSALRGDGAKNI. The complete CDR3 sequence is CSALRGDGAKNIQYF.

This clone was recorded many times. The read halts 3 residues ahead of the CDR3 end, with the missing end drawn from the germline J gene. The chain uses TRBV11-2 and TRBJ2-2; 8 bases agree with TRBD1. Germline V gives CDR1 SGHAT, CDR2 FQNNGV. The CDR3 is 14 residues long. The covered CDR3 bases are TGTGCCAGCAGCTCTCAGGGGGCTTCGGAAAAG. This encodes CASSSQGASEK. Given in full, the CDR3 is CASSSQGASEKLFF.

This clone appeared many times. The read ends 3 residues before the CDR3 terminus; that terminus is restored from the germline J gene. The genes are TRBV7-2 and TRBJ1-1; 7 bases match TRBD1. The ends lost 7 bases at V and 5 bases at J; junction bases unmatched: 7. Germline lookup yields CDR1 SGHTA and CDR2 FQGNSA. The CDR3 sequence is 13 residues long. The CDR3 DNA, read in part, is TGTGCCAGCAACCTAGGGGGCAGGACTGAA. Encoded protein: CASNLGGRTE. In full, the CDR3 is CASNLGGRTEAFF.

In its sample, this clone was seen many times. A much larger clone lies one base from this, so it may be a read error. The CDR3 extends 3 residues past the end of the read, so its final part is completed from the germline J gene. This rearrangement joins TRBV30 to TRBJ2-3; D is tentatively TRBD1 or TRBD2 (5 bases each). CDR1 and CDR2 (germline): GTSNPN, SVGIG (reference sequence). The CDR3 is 14 residues long. The CDR3 DNA, read in part, is TGTGCCTGGAGTGAGGCGAGGGGTAATCAGCCG. Translating gives CAWSEARGNQP. The complete CDR3 protein is CAWSEARGNQPQYF.

This clone was recorded a few times. The read gets to within 3 residues of the CDR3 end, and the germline J gene fills in the rest. The rearrangement links TRBV6-1 to TRBJ1-2; a possible D gene is TRBD1 (6 bases). Germline values: CDR1 MNHNS, CDR2 SASEGT. The length of the CDR3 is 13 residues. The DNA read from the CDR3 is TGTGCCAGCAGTGACTACAGGGAAGGCGAC. Protein sequence: CASSDYREGD. The full-length CDR3 reads as CASSDYREGDYTF.

This clone was counted many times. The CDR3 extends 3 residues past the end of the read, so its final part is completed from the germline J gene. This rearrangement joins TRBV10-3 to TRBJ2-5; weak D call: TRBD2 (5 bases). This CDR3 region has 15 residues. Germline V gives CDR1 ENHRY, CDR2 SYGVKD. V shed 4 bases and J shed 5 bases, with 17 bases lying between them. The sequenced CDR3 bases are TGTGCCATCAGTGTGGCCACGGTAGGCGGGGAGACC. Translated: CAISVATVGGET. The full CDR3 protein reads CAISVATVGGETQYF.

In its sample, this clone is medium-sized. The read ends 3 residues early relative to the CDR3; the germline J gene fills the gap. This chain joins TRBV30 and TRBJ2-3; D gene ambiguous. This CDR3 contains 12 residues. CDR1 is GTSNPN and CDR2 is SVGIG in the germline V gene (reference sequence). CDR3 sequence: CAWSVGQTAQYF. Partial CDR3 DNA: TGTGCCTGGAGTGTAGGGCAAACAGCG.

This clone showed up many times. Read coverage stops 3 residues before the CDR3 terminus; the germline J gene supplies the remainder. The gene calls are TRBV5-1 and TRBJ2-2; TRBD2 matches 7 bases. Germline V gene data show CDR1 as SGHRS and CDR2 as YFSETQ. V lost 6 bases, J lost 4 bases, and 9 bases stayed unmatched. The CDR3 runs to 15 residues. CDR3 bases read: TGCGCCAGCAACCAGCGGGAAATGAGCACCGGGGAG. Its protein product is CASNQREMSTGE. The full CDR3 is CASNQREMSTGELFF.

Note on this clone: The missing CDR3 end, 3 residues past where the read stops, is filled in from the germline J gene. This chain uses TRBV7-9 with TRBJ2-1; TRBD1 agrees at 9 bases. CDR1 is SEHNR, CDR2 FQNEAQ, per germline (reference sequence). The CDR3 covers 15 residues. V lost 5 bases and J lost 7; bases outside the gene matches: 9. The CDR3 region is CASSRRGTGLNEQFF. The CDR3 DNA, read in part, is TGTGCCAGCAGCCGGAGAGGGACAGGGTTAAATGAG.

This clone appeared many times. At one of its ends the junction is not consistent with the germline gene, which may arise from a read error. The read gets to within 3 residues of the CDR3 end, and the germline J gene fills in the rest. This chain links TRBV28 with TRBJ2-7, with D possibly being TRBD1 (5 bases). Germline V gives CDR1 MDHEN, CDR2 SYDVKM. The CDR3 extends over 14 amino acids. CDR3 DNA, as far as it was read: TGTGTCAGCAGTTTATTTGGTCAGGGCTCCGAG. Translated, it gives CVSSLFGQGSE. The whole CDR3 region reads CVSSLFGQGSEQYF.

The sample holds many counts of this clone. The CDR3 end falls 3 residues outside the read, so it is completed with the germline J gene. V gene TRBV20-1 combines with J gene TRBJ1-2; maybe TRBD1 (5 bases). V lost 1 base and J 4 bases, leaving 16 bases between the germline ends. Germline CDR1 is DFQATT and CDR2 is SNEGSKA (reference sequence). This CDR3 is 15 amino acids long. The CDR3 sequence is CSARVGFPGGYGYTF. The CDR3 DNA, read in part, is TGCAGTGCTAGAGTGGGCTTTCCCGGGGGCTATGGC.